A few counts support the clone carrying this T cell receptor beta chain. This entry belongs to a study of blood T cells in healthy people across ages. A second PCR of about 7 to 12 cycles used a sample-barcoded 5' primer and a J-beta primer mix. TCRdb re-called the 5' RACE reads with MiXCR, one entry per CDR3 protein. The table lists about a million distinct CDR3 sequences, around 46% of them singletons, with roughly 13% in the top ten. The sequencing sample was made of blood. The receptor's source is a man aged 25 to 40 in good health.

DNA of the CDR3: TGTGCCAGCAGTGAAGCTGGACAGGGGCAAGGCTACACCTTC. Translating gives CASSEAGQGQGYTF. The chain recombines TRBV6-1 with TRBJ1-2; 9 positions match TRBD1. There are 14 residues in the CDR3. Germline V CDR1 and CDR2: MNHNS, SASEGT. V trimming: 0 bases; J trimming: 8 bases; junction bases outside the gene matches: 4.